Given below is one T cell receptor beta chain in context. Trimming took off 5 bases at V and 2 bases at J, with 15 bases between the two ends. The germline gives CDR1 MGHRA, CDR2 YSYEKL. CDR3 length: 15 residues. The source of the sample is a study of T-cell reconstitution after alpha-beta-depleted transplantation in children. The authors prepared the TCRbeta library with unique molecular identifiers. TCRdb used MiXCR to reprocess the PCR reads, holding one entry per CDR3 protein. The sample shows some 280,000 distinct CDR3 sequences, 9.9% of them seen only once. The TCR originated in a human donor who donated a stem cell graft to a child with SCID. The material sequenced was PBMCs from the stem cell graft donor, taken from the stem cell graft. The chain is built from TRBV4-1 and TRBJ1-2; D is unresolved. The CDR3 reads CASSISPGANYGYTF. The CDR3 nucleotides read TGCGCCAGCAGCATTTCCCCGGGAGCCAACTATGGCTACACCTTC.